The next 3 T cell receptor beta chains were all read from a single sample in a study of blood T cell repertoires in COVID-19. The table came from immunoSEQ multiplex PCR; TCRdb's copy has only in-frame clones and leaves some out. The table lists roughly 110,000 clones, approximately 81% of them singletons. What was sequenced was peripheral blood. The receptor source for this set is a human donor in a cohort sampled during active COVID-19.

The rearrangement uses TRBV5-1 and TRBJ1-1, with D perhaps TRBD1 (6 bases). Germline V CDR1 and CDR2: SGHRS, YFSETQ. The CDR3 has 15 amino acids. V was shortened by 0 bases and J by 0 bases, with 9 bases between the two germline ends. The CDR3, as DNA: TGCGCCAGCAGCTTGGTTACAGGGATGAACACTGAAGCTTTCTTT. Translating it yields CASSLVTGMNTEAFF.

The chain links TRBV4-1 to TRBJ1-3, with 10 bases lining up with TRBD1. The CDR3 consists of 18 residues. Losses at the gene ends were 0 bases for V and 2 bases for J; bases not matched to a gene: 7. Germline V lookup: CDR1 MGHRA, CDR2 YSYEKL. CDR3 sequence (DNA): TGCGCCAGCAGCCAAGAATTTAGTGGGACAGGGGCTGGAAACACCATATATTTT. Its translation is CASSQEFSGTGAGNTIYF.

There are a few counts of this clone. This chain joins TRBV19 and TRBJ2-3, with unresolved D. Germline V gene data show CDR1 as LNHDA and CDR2 as SQIVND (reference sequence). This CDR3 spans 10 amino acids. Deletions cut 8 bases from V and 4 bases from J, with 4 bases between. CDR3 DNA sequence: TGTGCCAGTGAGGCAGATACGCAGTATTTT. Protein product: CASEADTQYF.